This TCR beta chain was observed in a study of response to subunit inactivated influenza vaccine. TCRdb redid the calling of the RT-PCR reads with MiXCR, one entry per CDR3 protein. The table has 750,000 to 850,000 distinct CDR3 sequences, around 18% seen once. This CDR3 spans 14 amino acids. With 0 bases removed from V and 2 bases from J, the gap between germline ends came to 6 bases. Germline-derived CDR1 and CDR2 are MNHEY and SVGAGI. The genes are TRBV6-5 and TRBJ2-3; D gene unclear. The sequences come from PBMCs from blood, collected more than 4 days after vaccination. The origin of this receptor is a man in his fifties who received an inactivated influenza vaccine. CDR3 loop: CASSYSGYTDTQYF. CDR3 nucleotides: TGTGCCAGCAGTTACTCGGGATACACAGATACGCAGTATTTT.